The TCR beta chain described here comes from a study of identical twins. CDR3 length: 16 residues. Trimming cost V 2 bases and J 5 bases; bases outside gene matches: 7. Germline values: CDR1 DFQATT, CDR2 SNEGSKA (reference sequence). Via MiXCR, TCRdb re-called the 5' RACE reads, giving one row per CDR3 protein. The sample shows under 800,000 distinct CDR3 sequences, 21% of them seen only once. These data were likewise used in another study, on T cells expressing NK-cell markers.

This TCR was recovered from a woman under 30 in good health. Sequencing used PBMCs. The chain recombines TRBV20-1 with TRBJ2-1; 12 bases map to TRBD2. The CDR3 here is CSARIPSGRAHNEQFF. In DNA, the CDR3 is TGCAGTGCTAGAATCCCTAGCGGGAGGGCCCACAATGAGCAGTTCTTC.